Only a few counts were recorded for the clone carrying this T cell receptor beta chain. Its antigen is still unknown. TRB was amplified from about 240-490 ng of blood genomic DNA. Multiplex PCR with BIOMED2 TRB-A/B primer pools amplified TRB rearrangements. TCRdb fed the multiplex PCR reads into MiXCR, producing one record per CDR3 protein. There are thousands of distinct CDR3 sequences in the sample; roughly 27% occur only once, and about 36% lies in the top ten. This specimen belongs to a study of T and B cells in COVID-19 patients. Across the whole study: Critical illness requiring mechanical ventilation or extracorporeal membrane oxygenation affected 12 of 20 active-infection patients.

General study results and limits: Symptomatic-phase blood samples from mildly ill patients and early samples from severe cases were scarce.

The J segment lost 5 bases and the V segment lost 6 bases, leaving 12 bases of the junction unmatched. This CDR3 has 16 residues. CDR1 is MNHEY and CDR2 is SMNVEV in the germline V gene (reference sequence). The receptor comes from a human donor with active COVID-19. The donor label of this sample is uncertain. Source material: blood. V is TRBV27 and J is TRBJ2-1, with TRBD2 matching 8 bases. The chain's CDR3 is CASSLIPVSGNNEQFF. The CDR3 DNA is TGTGCCAGCAGCTTAATACCAGTTAGCGGGAACAATGAGCAGTTCTTC.